These 5 T cell receptor beta chains share one sample of origin, sequenced in a study of T cells after yellow fever vaccination. TCRdb called the 5' RACE reads again in MiXCR, with one record for every CDR3 protein. The sample shows roughly 300,000 distinct CDR3 sequences, roughly 7.5% of them seen only once. This specimen consisted of PBMCs, obtained around 45 days after the first yellow fever vaccination. Receptors were obtained from a man younger than 35 who received the YFV17D yellow fever vaccine.

This chain connects TRBV12-3 or TRBV12-4 to TRBJ1-2; D is unclear. Trimming took off 0 bases at V and 5 bases at J, with 10 bases between the two ends. The CDR3 is made up of 14 amino acids. CDR3 bases: TGTGCCAGCAGTTTAGCTGGCGGTCAGTATGGCTACACCTTC. Protein sequence: CASSLAGGQYGYTF.

This clonotype was observed many times. The rearrangement uses TRBV5-1 and TRBJ2-2; no reliable D call. This CDR3 comprises 14 residues. Germline assignment: CDR1 SGHRS and CDR2 YFSETQ. Trimming removed 3 bases from V and 7 bases from J, with 13 bases in between. This CDR3 is CASSSILKGGELFF. DNA of the CDR3: TGCGCCAGCAGCTCCATATTGAAGGGCGGGGAGCTGTTTTTT.

Comments on this clonotype: Here the CDR3 omits its conserved ending phenylalanine or tryptophan, so a read error is the likely source. V gene TRBV7-3 combines with J gene TRBJ2-3, with a possible D match to TRBD1 (7 bases). The CDR3 runs 16 residues. The V end was cut by 5 bases, the J end by 0 bases, with 15 bases between. Germline values: CDR1 SGHTA, CDR2 FQGTGA. The CDR3 sequence: CASSPQQGTSTDTQYL. The CDR3 DNA sequence: TGTGCCAGCAGCCCCCAACAGGGGACTAGCACAGATACGCAGTATTTA.

The V gene is TRBV12-3 or TRBV12-4, the J gene TRBJ2-3; 12 bases line up with TRBD2. The V segment lost 7 bases and the J segment 3 bases; nucleotides outside the gene matches: 5. The length of the CDR3 is 15 residues. CDR3 in amino acids: CASKGLAGMTDTQYF. The DNA for the CDR3 is TGTGCCAGCAAAGGACTAGCGGGGATGACAGATACGCAGTATTTT.

The table lists this clonotype with a few counts. This chain links TRBV12-3 or TRBV12-4 with TRBJ1-2; D is perhaps TRBD1 (6 bases). There are 12 residues in the CDR3. Trimming shortened V by 5 bases and J by 4 bases, and 8 bases separated the two germline ends. The CDR3 coding sequence is TGTGCCAGCAGTGTGACAGGCTATGGCTACACCTTC. Its protein is CASSVTGYGYTF.